This T cell receptor beta chain was documented in a study of T cells in tuberculosis. Study at large: IGRA-negative adolescents, IGRA-positive adolescents with latent tuberculosis and adults with active tuberculosis formed this South African cohort.

Remarks on this clone: Its antigen remains unidentified.

Losses at the gene ends were 7 bases for V and 6 bases for J; bases not matched to a gene: 8. Looked up from germline, CDR1 is MRHNA and CDR2 is SNTAGT. This CDR3 comprises 14 residues. Whole-study findings and limits: Using the GMM-specific repertoire gave nearly 90% accuracy versus over 60% with motifs.

Data came from immunoSEQ multiplex PCR; TCRdb stores just in-frame clones and leaves some out. The sample contains roughly 34,000 clones, 87% of which appear only once. Indicated time point: new active TB diagnosis, blood taken before or within 7 days of starting treatment. This clonotype was obtained from an adult with tuberculosis. This sample comprised PBMCs, obtained at tuberculosis diagnosis. This chain joins TRBV6-4 and TRBJ1-2, with 10 nucleotides matching TRBD1. In DNA, the CDR3 is TGTGCCAGCATCACAACGGGACAGGGGAATGGCTACACCTTC. It specifies CASITTGQGNGYTF.